This note documents a single T cell receptor beta chain sequence. Its antigen is unknown. The record originates from a study of T cell responses to AZD1222 COVID-19 vaccine. The study, taken as a whole, reports: There were repertoire samples only from the period after the peak T cell response. Clonal diversity was possibly underestimated, and the donors were mostly white British, with more females. Reportedly, nearly half the spike-specific TCRs target unmutated variant regions.

Sequencing was performed with immunoSEQ multiplex PCR; in TCRdb, only in-frame clones are kept and a portion is missing. The sample includes 150,000 to 200,000 clones, roughly 90% of them seen just once. Sequences were derived from peripheral blood, sampled on day 0 of AZD1222 vaccination. The origin of this receptor is an adult in good health.

In nucleotides, the CDR3 is TGCGCCAGCAGCTTCCCCGGGGAAGATACGCAGTATTTT. This translates into CASSFPGEDTQYF. The V gene is TRBV5-1, the J gene TRBJ2-3, with D tentatively TRBD2 (5 bases). Germline lookup yields CDR1 SGHRS and CDR2 YFSETQ. Trimming removed 2 bases from V and 5 bases from J, with 9 bases in between. The CDR3 length is 13 residues.